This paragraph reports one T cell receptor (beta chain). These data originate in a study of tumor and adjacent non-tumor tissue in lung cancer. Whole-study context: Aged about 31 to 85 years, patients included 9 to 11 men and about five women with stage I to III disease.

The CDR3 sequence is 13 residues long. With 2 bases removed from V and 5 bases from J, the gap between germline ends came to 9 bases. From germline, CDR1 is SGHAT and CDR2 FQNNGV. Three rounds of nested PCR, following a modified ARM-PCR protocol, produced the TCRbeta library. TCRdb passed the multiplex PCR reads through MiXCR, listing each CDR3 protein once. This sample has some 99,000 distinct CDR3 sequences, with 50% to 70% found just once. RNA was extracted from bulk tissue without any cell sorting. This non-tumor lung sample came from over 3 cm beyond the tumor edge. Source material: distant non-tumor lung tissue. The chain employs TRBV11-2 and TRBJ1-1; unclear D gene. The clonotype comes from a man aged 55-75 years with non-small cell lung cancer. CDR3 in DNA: TGTGCCAGCAGCTTACGAGACACTACTGAAGCTTTCTTT. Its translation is CASSLRDTTEAFF.